Below are 16 T cell receptor beta chains sequenced from a single sample in a study of blood T cell repertoires in COVID-19. Sequencing used immunoSEQ multiplex PCR; TCRdb keeps in-frame clones, though not all of them. This table holds 150,000 or so clones, 90% to 95% found once. Source material: peripheral blood. The receptors derive from a woman aged 60 to 75 with COVID-19, enrolled during active disease.

The rearrangement joins TRBV14 to TRBJ1-5; D uncertain. The germline V gene has CDR1 SGHDN and CDR2 FVKESK. V dropped 1 base and J dropped 8 bases, with 6 bases sitting between them. There are 12 residues in the CDR3. CDR3 nucleotides: TGTGCCAGCAGCCAAGGTACGGAGCCCCAGCATTTT. Translating it yields CASSQGTEPQHF. Supplemented by reference TRBV14 and TRBJ1-5, the full variable domain reads EAGVTQFPSHSVIEKGQTVTLRCDPISGHDNLYWYRRVMGKEIKFLLHFVKESKQDESGMPNNRFLAERTGGTYSTLKVQPAELEDSGVYFCASSQGTEPQHFGDGTRLSIL.

This clone has a handful of counts. This sequence joins TRBV27 and TRBJ2-3; no firm D call. V was shortened by 2 bases and J by 2 bases, with 5 bases between the two germline ends. Germline assignment: CDR1 MNHEY and CDR2 SMNVEV (reference sequence). The CDR3 has 13 amino acids. CDR3: CASSLRVTDTQYF. Here the CDR3 DNA reads TGTGCCAGCAGTTTAAGAGTCACAGATACGCAGTATTTT.

The chain recombines TRBV27 with TRBJ1-2; 9 positions agree with TRBD1. With V trimmed by 6 bases and J by 8 bases, 7 bases remained unmatched. This CDR3 region has 13 residues. CDR1 is MNHEY, CDR2 SMNVEV, per germline (reference sequence). The CDR3 sequence is CASRPRTGEGYTF. CDR3 DNA sequence: TGTGCCAGCAGGCCGCGGACAGGGGAGGGCTACACCTTC.

V is TRBV9 and J is TRBJ1-2, with D possibly being TRBD1 (5 bases). The CDR3 is 12 residues long. Germline V gene lookup returns CDR1 SGDLS and CDR2 YYNGEE. V was cut by 6 bases and J by 5 bases, with 11 bases left in between. The DNA of the CDR3 is TGTGCCAGCAACCAGGGCAGGTATGGCTACACCTTC. This encodes CASNQGRYGYTF.

V is TRBV7-9 and J is TRBJ1-2, with D perhaps matching TRBD1 (5 bases). CDR1 SEHNR and CDR2 FQNEAQ come from the germline V gene (reference sequence). The V and J ends lost 5 bases and 4 bases respectively, with 17 bases between them. The CDR3 has 15 amino acids. DNA for the CDR3: TGTGCCAGCAGCCCCGGGGGGAGTATTGGCTATGGCTACACCTTC. Amino acids: CASSPGGSIGYGYTF.

CDR3 amino acids: CAWSLADGLLSSGNTIYF. The DNA for the CDR3 is TGTGCCTGGAGTTTGGCAGATGGACTCCTGAGCTCTGGAAACACCATATATTTT. The J gene is TRBJ1-3, the V gene TRBV30, with D uncertain. The V gene's germline CDR1 is GTSNPN and CDR2 SVGIG (reference sequence). V dropped 2 bases and J dropped 0 bases, with 20 bases sitting between them. There are 18 residues in the CDR3.

The chain joins TRBV29-1 to TRBJ1-1; 7 bases line up with TRBD1. The CDR3 runs to 12 residues. Per the germline V gene, CDR1 is SQVTM and CDR2 is ANQGSEA. The junction had 10 bases not matched to a gene; V was cut back by 8 bases and J by 7 bases. CDR3 protein: CSFRDRDLEAFF. The DNA for the CDR3 is TGCAGCTTCCGTGACAGGGATCTTGAAGCTTTCTTT.

The chain uses TRBV6-2 or TRBV6-3 and TRBJ1-2; D is possibly TRBD1 (5 bases). The length of the CDR3 is 13 residues. Germline values: CDR1 MNHEY, CDR2 SVGEGT. Between the trimmed V and J ends, which lost 6 bases and 8 bases, there was a span of 16 bases. CDR3 sequence (DNA): TGTGCCAGCAGCCAGGACAAGCGGGGCGGCTACACCTTC. Its protein product is CASSQDKRGGYTF.

The chain joins TRBV19 to TRBJ1-2, with 7 bases matching TRBD1. This CDR3 comprises 14 residues. Germline V CDR1 and CDR2: LNHDA, SQIVND (reference sequence). Trimming at V came to 6 bases and at J to 9 bases, leaving 13 bases not matched to a gene. CDR3 protein: CASSVKGARWSYTF. The CDR3, as DNA: TGTGCCAGTAGCGTAAAGGGGGCCCGGTGGAGCTACACCTTC.

The rearrangement joins TRBV5-4 to TRBJ2-4; the match to TRBD2 covers 8 bases. The V segment lost 3 bases and the J segment 6 bases; nucleotides outside the gene matches: 2. The CDR3 consists of 13 residues. Germline assignment: CDR1 SGHNT and CDR2 YYREEE (reference sequence). For the CDR3, the DNA is TGTGCCAGCAGCTCGCGGGGGGCAAACATTCAGTACTTC. It codes for CASSSRGANIQYF.

This sequence joins TRBV27 and TRBJ2-2, with D possibly matching TRBD2 (6 bases). Germline-derived CDR1 and CDR2 are MNHEY and SMNVEV (reference sequence). Deletions cut 5 bases from V and 0 bases from J, with 19 bases between. CDR3 size: 18 residues. DNA for the CDR3: TGTGCCAGCAGTCCCGCGGGGCAGCTGGGCCCGAACACCGGGGAGCTGTTTTTT. It specifies CASSPAGQLGPNTGELFF.

The chain couples TRBV7-3 to TRBJ1-1; possibly TRBD1 for D (5 bases). From germline, CDR1 is SGHTA and CDR2 FQGTGA. This CDR3 comprises 17 residues. V lost 5 bases to trimming and J lost 1 base, with 20 bases between them. CDR3 loop: CASSIRENRVRNTEAFF. In DNA form, the CDR3 reads TGTGCCAGCAGCATCAGGGAAAACCGGGTAAGGAACACTGAAGCTTTCTTT.

J is TRBJ1-3 and V is TRBV7-9; perhaps TRBD1 as D (6 bases). The CDR3 has 15 amino acids. V dropped 1 base and J dropped 0 bases, with 7 bases sitting between them. CDR1 and CDR2 from the germline V gene are SEHNR and FQNEAQ (reference sequence). The CDR3 DNA is TGTGCCAGCAGCTTAGGGGACAACTCTGGAAACACCATATATTTT. This gives the protein CASSLGDNSGNTIYF.

The chain uses TRBV19 and TRBJ2-7, with 10 bases aligning to TRBD2. The CDR3 totals 17 residues. Trimming cost V 3 bases and J 4 bases; bases outside gene matches: 12. CDR1 is LNHDA and CDR2 is SQIVND in the germline V gene (reference sequence). The DNA for the CDR3 is TGTGCCAGTAGTATTGACGCCTCTAGCGGGGGTTCGTACGAGCAGTACTTC. Translating it yields CASSIDASSGGSYEQYF.

This chain uses TRBV5-4 with TRBJ2-7, with 7 bases fitting TRBD1. The CDR3 has 14 residues. CDR1 and CDR2 (germline): SGHNT, YYREEE (reference sequence). Losses at the gene ends were 4 bases for V and 5 bases for J; bases not matched to a gene: 9. This CDR3 is CASSVTGYLDEQYF. CDR3 bases: TGTGCCAGCAGCGTGACAGGGTATTTGGACGAGCAGTACTTC. The whole variable domain, remainder taken from reference TRBV5-4 and TRBJ2-7, is ETGVTQSPTHLIKTRGQQVTLRCSSQSGHNTVSWYQQALGQGPQFIFQYYREEENGRGNFPPRFSGLQFPNYSSELNVNALELDDSALYLCASSVTGYLDEQYFGPGTRLTVT.

The rearrangement links TRBV7-3 to TRBJ2-3; D is possibly TRBD1 (5 bases). V lost 5 bases, J lost 4 bases, and 13 bases lay in between. The CDR3 totals 14 residues. Germline CDR1 and CDR2: SGHTA and FQGTGA. The CDR3 reads CASSLQGVADTQYF. The CDR3 nucleotides read TGTGCCAGCAGCCTGCAGGGTGTGGCAGATACGCAGTATTTT.